The clone carrying this TCR beta chain was observed a few times. No antigen is known for it. TCRdb re-called the reads through MiXCR, storing one row per CDR3 protein. The data show about 300,000 distinct CDR3 sequences, with 9.6% seen just once and more than 2.5% held by the top ten. This entry belongs to a study of T cell repertoires in cytomegalovirus infection. Study-wide context: TCR beta signatures that were public indicated CMV infection and matching HLA type. The study's findings and limits: CMV carriers having the relevant HLA were flagged by cumulative public TCR beta family frequency. The study found HLA-C-restricted CMV-specific TCR beta clonotypes dominating the ex vivo response.

Germline CDR1 reads DFQATT; CDR2 reads SNEGSKA (reference sequence). Trimming removed 0 bases from V and 0 bases from J, with 13 bases in between. This CDR3 spans 16 amino acids. The chain has TRBV20-1 and TRBJ2-3, with a weak D call TRBD2 (5 bases). The clonotype originates from a human donor in good health (CMV status not recorded). Some clones in this sample may be carry-over from other donors' samples. Sample: PBMCs. In nucleotides, the CDR3 is TGCAGTGCTAGAGATCAGCGGCGGTTTAGCACAGATACGCAGTATTTT. Its protein is CSARDQRRFSTDTQYF.